This T cell receptor (beta chain) stems from a study of radiation and T cells in renal cell carcinoma (dated by TCRdb to about 2020). About the study as a whole: The samples were obtained from a clinical trial, where primary renal cell carcinomas were treated with 15 Gy stereotactic body radiation therapy and then removed by nephrectomy 4 weeks afterward. In total, around 53 samples, comprising roughly 25 tumors and around 27 peripheral blood samples, were subjected to TCR beta sequencing. A total of approximately 4 million unique CDR3 nucleotide sequences, encoding 2.5 million to 3 million unique CDR3 amino acid sequences, were found across all 50 or so samples. Overall study outcomes, separate from this receptor: The single-armed trial design could not address effects of radiation dose or scheduling on the TCR repertoire. Tracking of blood repertoire dynamics stopped at three to five weeks after treatment, with no follow-up past that point. Top tumor clonotypes rose in blood from baseline to 2 weeks post-radiation, then contracted by 4 weeks, suggesting transient expansion of tumor-resident clones. Because no pretreatment tumor biopsies were available, whether clonotypes were present in the tumor at baseline could not be determined.

Ends trimmed: V by 1 base, J by 12 bases; bases unmatched to a gene: 6. Reading from cysteine to phenylalanine, the CDR3 counts 13 amino acids. Only the CDR3 region is kept as DNA, spanning 39 bases read in frame from base 1. The germline V gene (reference sequence) yields LNHDA for CDR1 and SQIVND for CDR2. TCR beta libraries were generated from genomic DNA with the immunoSEQ kit, following the manufacturer's recommendations. Library preparation used a first multiplex PCR with proprietary primers, then a second PCR adding unique barcodes, with bead cleanups after each round. Each sample batch included a kit-provided positive control reaction and a negative control reaction. The final libraries were assessed on an Agilent 4200 TapeStation D1000 ScreenTape, pooled by volume, and quantified by qPCR. Sequencing was performed on an Illumina NextSeq500 with a MidOutput 150-cycle cartridge, and 156 Read1 and 15 Index1 cycles were run with kit custom primers. The pooled library was loaded at roughly 0.9 pM with roughly 20% PhiX control spiked in. In the original analysis: Vendor-processed data were analyzed in R, and a clonotype was defined as all T cells sharing the same CDR3 nucleotide sequence. For clone abundance analyses, frequencies were normalized to the 10,000 most abundant clones in each sample. Before analysis, public T cell clones were removed, and these numbered fewer than six per sample on average. Tumor-enriched and baseline blood-enriched clonotypes were defined by at least a 32-fold difference in abundance between compartments. A beta-binomial differential abundance model was applied to find clonotypes that expanded or contracted between blood time points. Similarity between tumor and blood repertoires was quantified using the Baroni-Urbani and Buser coefficient, and groups were compared with two-tailed Wilcoxon tests in R. TCRdb mirrors the immuneACCESS table, restricted to in-frame sequences. Some clones are absent from its copies; in checked studies, under half trace to an unresolved V gene, and the reason for the others is unknown. The V and J calls and clone size are taken from that table; D and trimming were inferred from the DNA. Counted in this sample were roughly 100,000 clones; approximately 86% of them appeared once. In total, the top ten clones hold 7% to 9% of the sample.

As to this clone: It has no known antigen specificity. It has no much larger one-base neighbor in the sample; base qualities were not kept.

The time point label of this sample denotes: baseline pretreatment blood. The treatment or condition label for this specimen denotes: 15 Gy SBRT to primary tumor, nephrectomy 4 weeks later. To follow tumor-enriched clonotypes, serial peripheral blood was collected from radiation-treated patients at baseline and at 2 weeks and 4 weeks after SBRT. All patients had renal cell carcinoma with clear cell pathology. Genomic DNA for TCR sequencing was prepared using the QIAamp DNA Blood Mini Kit (Qiagen). Only samples passing all quality control checks were included in the analyses. The receptor was derived from a man over 45 with renal cell carcinoma. Here the sequenced sample was blood, taken from a patient whose treatment included radiotherapy and nephrectomy. The V and J segments used are TRBV19 and TRBJ2-1, with TRBD1 matching 7 junction bases. The DNA sequence follows: TGTGCCAGTAGTATAGTAACGGGACAGACGCAGTTCTTC. Its protein product is CASSIVTGQTQFF.